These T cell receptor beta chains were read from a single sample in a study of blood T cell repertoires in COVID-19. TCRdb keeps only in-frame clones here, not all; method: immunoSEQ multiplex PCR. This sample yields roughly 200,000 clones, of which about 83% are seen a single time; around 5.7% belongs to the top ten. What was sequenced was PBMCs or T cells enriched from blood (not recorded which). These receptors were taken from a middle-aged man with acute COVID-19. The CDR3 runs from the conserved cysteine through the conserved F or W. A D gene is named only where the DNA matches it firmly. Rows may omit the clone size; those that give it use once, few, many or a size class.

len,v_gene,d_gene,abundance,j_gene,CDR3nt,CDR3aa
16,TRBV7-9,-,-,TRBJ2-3,TGTGCCAGCAGCTTAGGGGGCTTCCCGGGCCCAGATACGCAGTATTTT,CASSLGGFPGPDTQYF
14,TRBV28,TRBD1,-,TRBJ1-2,TGTGCCACGAAAGTCCCCGGGACAGACTATGGCTACACCTTC,CATKVPGTDYGYTF
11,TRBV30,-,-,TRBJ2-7,TGTGCCTGGAGCGATACAGGGAGACAGTACTTC,CAWSDTGRQYF
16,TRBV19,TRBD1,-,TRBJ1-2,TGTGCCAGTAGTATCACCCGGGACAGGGTTTCCTTTGGCTACACCTTC,CASSITRDRVSFGYTF
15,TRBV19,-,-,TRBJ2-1,TGTGCCAGTAGTACTCGCGGGGTCCCCTACAATGAGCAGTTCTTC,CASSTRGVPYNEQFF
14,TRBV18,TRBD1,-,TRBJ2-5,TGTGCCAGCTCACCTCAGGGGGCGAGGGAGACCCAGTACTTC,CASSPQGARETQYF
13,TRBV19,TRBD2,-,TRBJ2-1,TGTGCCAGTAGTATTAGCGGGAGCAATGAGCAGTTCTTC,CASSISGSNEQFF
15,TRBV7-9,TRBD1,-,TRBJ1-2,TGTGCCAGCAGCTCCGACAGGGGAAAGAGCTATGGCTACACCTTC,CASSSDRGKSYGYTF
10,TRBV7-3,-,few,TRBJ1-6,TGTGCCAGCTCGGGTTCACCCCTCCACTTT,CASSGSPLHF
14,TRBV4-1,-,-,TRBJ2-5,TGCGCCACGCGACTCGGGAGAGGGATAGAGACCCAGTACTTC,CATRLGRGIETQYF
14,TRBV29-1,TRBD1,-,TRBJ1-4,TGCAGCGTTGAAGGAGGACAGGTCGACGGAAAACTGTTTTTT,CSVEGGQVDGKLFF
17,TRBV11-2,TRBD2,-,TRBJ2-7,TGTGCCAGCAGGGGTGGTTGGACTAGCGGAGGACTGTACGAGCAGTACTTC,CASRGGWTSGGLYEQYF
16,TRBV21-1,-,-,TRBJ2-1,TGTGCCAGCAGCAAAGACAATGAAAACTCCTACAATGAGCAGTTCTTC,CASSKDNENSYNEQFF
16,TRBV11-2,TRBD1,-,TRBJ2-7,TGTGCCAGCAGCTCACGGGTGGCAGGGGGATCCTACGAGCAGTACTTC,CASSSRVAGGSYEQYF
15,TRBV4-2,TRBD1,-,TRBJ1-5,TGTGCCAGCAGCCAAGGCGGGACAGATTATCAGCCCCAGCATTTT,CASSQGGTDYQPQHF
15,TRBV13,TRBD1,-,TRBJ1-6,TGTGCCAGCAGCATACGACAGGGATATAATTCACCCCTCCACTTT,CASSIRQGYNSPLHF
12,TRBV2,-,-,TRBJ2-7,TGTGCCAGCACGGACACCCACAGCGAGCAGTACTTC,CASTDTHSEQYF
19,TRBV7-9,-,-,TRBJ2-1,TGTGCCAGCAGCCCTGGTGGCAGGGTCCCTGAGGCCCCTTACAATGAGCAGTTCTTC,CASSPGGRVPEAPYNEQFF
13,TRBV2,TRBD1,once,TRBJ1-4,TGTGCCAGCAGTTGGGACAGGGGGGAAAAACTGTTTTTT,CASSWDRGEKLFF
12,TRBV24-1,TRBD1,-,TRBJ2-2,TGTGCCACCGAGGACAGGGTGAGAGAGCTGTTTTTT,CATEDRVRELFF
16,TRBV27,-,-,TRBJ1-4,TGTGCCAGCAGTTTATCGTCCCGGGGTCCTAATGAAAAACTGTTTTTT,CASSLSSRGPNEKLFF
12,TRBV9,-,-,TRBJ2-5,TGTGCCAGCAGCGTAGCGGAAGAGACCCAGTACTTC,CASSVAEETQYF
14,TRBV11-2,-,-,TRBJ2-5,TGTGCCAGCAGCTTAGAAGGGTCGGGGGAGACCCAGTACTTC,CASSLEGSGETQYF
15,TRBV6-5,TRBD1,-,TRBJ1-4,TGTGCCAGCACGCGGACAGGCCTTTTTAATGAAAAACTGTTTTTT,CASTRTGLFNEKLFF
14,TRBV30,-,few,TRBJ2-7,TGTGCCTGGAGTGTCGGGCAGGGGCCCTACGAGCAGTACTTC,CAWSVGQGPYEQYF
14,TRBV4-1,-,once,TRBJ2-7,TGCGCCAGCAGCCAGATCCTTACTTCCTACGAGCAGTACTTC,CASSQILTSYEQYF
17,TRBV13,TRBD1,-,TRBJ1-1,TGTGCCAGCAGCTTAAAGGGACAGGGGGTCCTCGGGGCTGAAGCTTTCTTT,CASSLKGQGVLGAEAFF
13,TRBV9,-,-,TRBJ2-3,TGTGCCAGCAGCGCCCTTGAGACAGATACGCAGTATTTT,CASSALETDTQYF
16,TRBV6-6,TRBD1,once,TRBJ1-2,TGTGCCAGCAGTTACCAAGGACAGGAGGCTAACTATGGCTACACCTTC,CASSYQGQEANYGYTF
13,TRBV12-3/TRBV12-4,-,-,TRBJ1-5,TGTGCCAGCAGTAGGACACCAAATCAGCCCCAGCATTTT,CASSRTPNQPQHF
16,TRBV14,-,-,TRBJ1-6,TGTGCCAGCAGCCAGGCTTCCCCAGGGGATAATTCACCCCTCCACTTT,CASSQASPGDNSPLHF
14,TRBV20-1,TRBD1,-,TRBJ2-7,TGCAGTGCTAGTGACAGGGGGGCTTTTTACGAGCAGTACTTC,CSASDRGAFYEQYF
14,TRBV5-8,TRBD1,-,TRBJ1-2,TGTGCCAGCAGCACGGGACAGGGAGGCTATGGCTACACCTTC,CASSTGQGGYGYTF
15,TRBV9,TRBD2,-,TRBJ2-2,TGTGCCAGCAGCCCACGGACTAGCGGCACCGGGGAGCTGTTTTTT,CASSPRTSGTGELFF
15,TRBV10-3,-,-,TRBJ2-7,TGTGCCATCAGCAAGACCGTCGGAGGGTCCTTCGAGCAGTACTTC,CAISKTVGGSFEQYF
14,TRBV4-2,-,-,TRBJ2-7,TGTGCCAGCAGCCAAGTTTCCAGTACCTACGAGCAGTACTTC,CASSQVSSTYEQYF
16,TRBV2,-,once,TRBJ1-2,TGTGCCAGCAGGGCACACGTATCCGGGACTATCGGTGGCTACACCTTC,CASRAHVSGTIGGYTF
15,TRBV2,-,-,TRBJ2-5,TGTGCCAGCACACAGGACAGCCAGGGGATAGAGACCCAGTACTTC,CASTQDSQGIETQYF
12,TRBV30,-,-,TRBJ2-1,TGTGCCTGGAGGCGGAGGGAAAATGAGCAGTTCTTC,CAWRRRENEQFF
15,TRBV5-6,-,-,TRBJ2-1,TGTGCCAGCAGCTTGGCCGGTGTAGGCGGCAATGAGCAGTTCTTC,CASSLAGVGGNEQFF
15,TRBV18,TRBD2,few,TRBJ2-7,TGTGCCAGCTCACCAACTAGCGGGAGTCAGCGCGAGCAGTACTTC,CASSPTSGSQREQYF
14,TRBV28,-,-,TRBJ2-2,TGTGCCAGCAAGTTACCGGGGTACACCGGGGAGCTGTTTTTT,CASKLPGYTGELFF